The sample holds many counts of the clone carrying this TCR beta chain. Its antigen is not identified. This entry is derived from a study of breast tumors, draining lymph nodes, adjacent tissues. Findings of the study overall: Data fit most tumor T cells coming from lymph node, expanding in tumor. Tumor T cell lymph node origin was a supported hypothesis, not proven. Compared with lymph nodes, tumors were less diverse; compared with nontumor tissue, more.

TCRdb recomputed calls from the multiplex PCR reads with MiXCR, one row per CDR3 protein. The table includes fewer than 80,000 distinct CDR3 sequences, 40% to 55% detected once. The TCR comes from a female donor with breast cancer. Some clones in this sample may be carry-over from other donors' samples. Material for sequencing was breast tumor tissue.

CDR3 coding DNA: TGTGCCACCAGCAGAGCTAAACAGGGGGATGAGCAGTTCTTC. Protein product: CATSRAKQGDEQFF. The chain couples TRBV15 to TRBJ2-1, with 8 bases lining up with TRBD1. V was pared by 1 base and J by 8 bases, with 4 bases of the junction left unmatched. The CDR3 totals 14 residues. The V gene's germline CDR1 is LNHNV and CDR2 YYDKDF (reference sequence).